The 3 T cell receptor beta chains presented below share a single source sample, sequenced in a study of blood T cell repertoires in COVID-19. The repertoire was sequenced with immunoSEQ multiplex PCR; TCRdb's copy has only in-frame clones and lacks some. Of roughly 91,000 clones in the sample, roughly 82% were seen once. What was sequenced was peripheral blood. The receptors derive from a woman of 80 years or more with acute or convalescent COVID-19.

The chain combines TRBV10-3 with TRBJ1-2; a possible D gene is TRBD1 (5 bases). With 0 bases removed from V and 8 bases from J, the gap between germline ends came to 19 bases. The germline V gene has CDR1 ENHRY and CDR2 SYGVKD. The CDR3 spans 16 residues. The CDR3 is CAISESGLATEYGYTF. The CDR3 DNA reads TGTGCCATCAGTGAGTCGGGGCTCGCCACAGAGTACGGCTACACCTTC.

The chain joins TRBV9 to TRBJ1-1; D gene ambiguous. Germline CDR1 reads SGDLS; CDR2 reads YYNGEE. CDR3 size: 13 residues. V dropped 3 bases and J dropped 7 bases, with 13 bases sitting between them. The CDR3 region is CASSADTRSEAFF. The CDR3 DNA reads TGTGCCAGCAGCGCGGATACTAGGAGTGAAGCTTTCTTT. Full variable domain (rest looked up from reference TRBV9 and TRBJ1-1): DSGVTQTPKHLITATGQRVTLRCSPRSGDLSVYWYQQSLDQGLQFLIQYYNGEERAKGNILERFSAQQFPDLHSELNLSSLELGDSALYFCASSADTRSEAFFGQGTRLTVV.

This chain links TRBV2 with TRBJ1-1, with D uncertain. CDR3 size: 13 residues. CDR1 and CDR2 (germline): SNHLY, FYNNEI. Deletions cut 4 bases from V and 1 base from J, with 7 bases between. The DNA for the CDR3 is TGTGCCAGCAGTGGACAACAGAACACTGAAGCTTTCTTT. As protein: CASSGQQNTEAFF.